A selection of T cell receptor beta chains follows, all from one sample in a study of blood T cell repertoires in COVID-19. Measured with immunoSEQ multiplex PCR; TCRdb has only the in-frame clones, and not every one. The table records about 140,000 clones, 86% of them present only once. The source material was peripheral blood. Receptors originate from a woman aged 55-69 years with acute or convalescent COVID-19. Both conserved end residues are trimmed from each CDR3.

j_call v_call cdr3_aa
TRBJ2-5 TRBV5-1 ASSLASGLLQETQY
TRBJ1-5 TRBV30 ACSPGVDQPQH
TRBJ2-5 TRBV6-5 ASSRSNQETQY
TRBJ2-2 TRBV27 ASSFLGGLNTGELF
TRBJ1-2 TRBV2 ASSATGTGGGYT
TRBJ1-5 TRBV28 ASRTGGGASQPQH
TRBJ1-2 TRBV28 ASSLQGGYT
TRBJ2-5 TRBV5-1 ASSLGAAQETQY
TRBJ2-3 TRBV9 ASSPGEATDTQY
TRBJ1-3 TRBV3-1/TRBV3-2 ASSLRTGSSGNTIY
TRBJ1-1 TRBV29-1 SASADRRDTEAF
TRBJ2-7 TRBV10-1 ASLQRGPFYEQY
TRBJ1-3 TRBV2 ASRWDSSGNTIY
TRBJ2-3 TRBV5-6 ASSPTSNPADTQY
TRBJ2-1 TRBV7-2 ASSFFAGGYVNEQF
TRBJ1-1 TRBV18 ASSAGGSTEAF
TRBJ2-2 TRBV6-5 ASFPDRGHTGELF
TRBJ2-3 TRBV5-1 ASSSRKTGSTDTQY
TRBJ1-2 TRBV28 ASSRGQPLHGYT
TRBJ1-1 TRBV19 ASSATGGSEAF
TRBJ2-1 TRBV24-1 ATSDSKGDRRF
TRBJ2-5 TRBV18 ASSGPGQETQY
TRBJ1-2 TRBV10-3 AIRRQGEGGYT
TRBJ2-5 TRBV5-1 ASSSGGTSGGRIQETQY
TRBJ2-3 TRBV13 ASSLGRTSTDTQY
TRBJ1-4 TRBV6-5 ASSYRGQGSEKLF
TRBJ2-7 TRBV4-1 ASSQGRGVGYEQY
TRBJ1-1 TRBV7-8 ASSLGYRGRGTEAF
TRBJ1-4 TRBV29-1 SVAGGTNEKLF
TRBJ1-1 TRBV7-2 ASSLDRVVSEAF
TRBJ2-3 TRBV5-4 ASSKSGTSGSDTQY
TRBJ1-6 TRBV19 ASSIAAPTGSSYNSPLH
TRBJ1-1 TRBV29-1 SVSGQGTLEAF
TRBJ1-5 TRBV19 ASNRDYSNQPQH
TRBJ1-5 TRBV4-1 ASSQVGTGNQPQH
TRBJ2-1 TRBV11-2 ASSLVRAGGHNEQF
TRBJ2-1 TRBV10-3 ASRRDNEQF
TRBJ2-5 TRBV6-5 ASSYSGQGAQETQY
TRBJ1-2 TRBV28 ASSHARGSNYGYT
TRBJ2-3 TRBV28 ASSPGTEESY
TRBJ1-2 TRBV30 AWGLSGTDYGYT
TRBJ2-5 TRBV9 ASSAASGGARETQY
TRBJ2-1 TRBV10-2 ASSEPYSPNEQF
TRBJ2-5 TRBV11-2 ASSPGYVGETQY
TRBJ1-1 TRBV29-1 SVERGQNTEAF